The 23 T cell receptor beta chains presented below share a single source sample, sequenced in a study of blood T cell repertoires in COVID-19. Data came from immunoSEQ multiplex PCR; TCRdb stores just in-frame clones and leaves some out. The data contain under 200,000 clones, around 77% of them singletons. The sequenced material came from peripheral blood. Source of these receptors: a man between 65 and 85 years old with active or convalescent COVID-19.

The CDR3 nucleotides read TGTGCCAGCAGCGACGCTGCGGGGGGAGATACGCAGTATTTT. Protein sequence: CASSDAAGGDTQYF. The chain has TRBV9 and TRBJ2-3; 8 positions match TRBD2. Per germline, CDR1 SGDLS and CDR2 YYNGEE. CDR3 length: 14 residues. V was pared by 3 bases and J by 5 bases, with 5 bases of the junction left unmatched.

The chain employs TRBV4-2 and TRBJ2-2; 8 bases are a match to TRBD2. This CDR3 has 18 amino acids. The junction had 11 bases not matched to a gene; V was cut back by 0 bases and J by 5 bases. Germline assignment: CDR1 LGHNA and CDR2 YNFKEQ. CDR3 sequence: CASSQESLLAELTGELFF. Written as DNA, the CDR3 is TGTGCCAGCAGCCAAGAATCGCTACTAGCGGAACTAACCGGGGAGCTGTTTTTT.

The rearrangement joins TRBV11-2 to TRBJ1-3; D not resolved. This CDR3 is built from 15 residues. Trimming stripped 2 bases from V and 0 bases from J, with 8 bases between. CDR1 and CDR2 from the germline V gene are SGHAT and FQNNGV. CDR3 coding DNA: TGTGCCAGCAGCTTATCCACCTACTCTGGAAACACCATATATTTT. Encoded protein: CASSLSTYSGNTIYF.

The CDR3 here is CASSEALVGVGQPQHF. In nucleotides, the CDR3 is TGTGCCAGCAGTGAAGCCCTTGTAGGGGTGGGGCAGCCCCAGCATTTT. This sequence joins TRBV2 and TRBJ1-5, with a weak D call TRBD1 (5 bases). CDR3 length: 16 residues. V lost 0 bases and J 7 bases, leaving 16 bases between the germline ends. Germline V gene lookup returns CDR1 SNHLY and CDR2 FYNNEI.

The chain employs TRBV2 and TRBJ1-2; 7 bases match TRBD1. Germline CDR1 is SNHLY and CDR2 is FYNNEI. The CDR3 has 13 residues. The V and J ends lost 6 bases and 2 bases, in that order; junction bases with no gene match: 3. The chain's CDR3 is CASSPDRNYGYTF. The CDR3 DNA follows: TGTGCCAGCAGCCCGGACAGGAACTATGGCTACACCTTC.

The chain is built from TRBV19 and TRBJ2-2; TRBD2 matches 10 bases. Germline assignment: CDR1 LNHDA and CDR2 SQIVND (reference sequence). The CDR3 runs to 15 residues. V lost 5 bases to trimming and J lost 6 bases; unmatched junction nucleotides: 6. The CDR3 reads CASSPTSGIPGELFF. The CDR3 bases are TGTGCCAGTAGTCCCACTAGCGGGATTCCCGGGGAGCTGTTTTTT.

The rearrangement uses TRBV19 and TRBJ1-6, with TRBD1 matching over 7 bases. The V gene end was trimmed by 5 bases and the J gene end by 5 bases; junction bases not matched to a gene: 6. Germline V lookup: CDR1 LNHDA, CDR2 SQIVND (reference sequence). The length of the CDR3 is 15 residues. The CDR3, as DNA: TGTGCCAGTAGTGTGGGGACAGATGATAATTCACCCCTCCACTTT. Its translation: CASSVGTDDNSPLHF.

This clone was observed a handful of times. The chain couples TRBV30 to TRBJ1-1, with D unclear. Per the germline V gene, CDR1 is GTSNPN and CDR2 is SVGIG (reference sequence). There are 12 residues in the CDR3. V was cut by 7 bases and J by 0 bases, with 9 bases left in between. CDR3 loop: CAFRAMNTEAFF. The CDR3 DNA follows: TGTGCCTTTCGAGCCATGAACACTGAAGCTTTCTTT.

The rearrangement uses TRBV5-6 and TRBJ1-2; D is unclear. V gave up 3 bases and J gave up 7 bases, with 22 bases separating them. CDR3 length equals 16 residues. Germline lookup yields CDR1 SGHDT and CDR2 YYEEEE. The CDR3 bases are TGTGCCAGCAGCTGGAGCCCCGGACCGCCGCGGGGTGGCTACACCTTC. Translation gives CASSWSPGPPRGGYTF.

The rearrangement uses TRBV2 and TRBJ2-2; D is unclear. The CDR3 consists of 14 residues. CDR1 is SNHLY, CDR2 FYNNEI, per germline. V was pared by 2 bases and J by 4 bases, with 8 bases between. As DNA, the CDR3 is TGTGCCAGCAGTGAACTAGAAGCCACCGGGGAGCTGTTTTTT. Protein product: CASSELEATGELFF.

This chain links TRBV11-2 with TRBJ1-4, with TRBD1 matching over 8 bases. The CDR3 covers 16 residues. Germline-derived CDR1 and CDR2 are SGHAT and FQNNGV. Trimming at V came to 2 bases and at J to 6 bases, leaving 8 bases not matched to a gene. CDR3 DNA: TGTGCCAGCAGCTTATCCCGGACAGGGTGGGATGAAAAACTGTTTTTT. It codes for CASSLSRTGWDEKLFF.

The rearrangement uses TRBV12-3 or TRBV12-4 and TRBJ1-2, with 10 positions matching TRBD1. The CDR3 spans 13 residues. V trimming: 4 bases; J trimming: 8 bases; junction bases outside the gene matches: 4. The CDR3, as DNA: TGTGCCAGCAGTTCGACAGGGGGCAGGGGCTACACCTTC. Encoded protein: CASSSTGGRGYTF.

There are many counts of this clone. Other DNA sequences of this sample code for an identical CDR3. This rearrangement joins TRBV6-5 to TRBJ2-2; unclear D gene. Trimming stripped 1 base from V and 4 bases from J, with 4 bases between. Germline V gene sequence: CDR1 MNHEY, CDR2 SVGAGI. This CDR3 contains 13 residues. The CDR3 DNA reads TGTGCCAGCAGTTACTATATCACCGGGGAGCTGTTTTTT. Protein: CASSYYITGELFF.

This clone was seen once. CDR3 coding DNA: TGTGCCTGGCTGACAGTCTATGGCTACACCTTC. This sequence encodes CAWLTVYGYTF. The chain is built from TRBV30 and TRBJ1-2; a weak D match, TRBD1 (5 bases). The CDR3 runs 11 residues. Per germline, CDR1 GTSNPN and CDR2 SVGIG (reference sequence). V was pared by 5 bases and J by 4 bases, with 8 bases between.

The chain employs TRBV5-1 and TRBJ2-1; D remains unclear. The V gene lost 5 bases and the J gene lost 0 bases, with 12 bases spanning the gap. The V gene's germline CDR1 is SGHRS and CDR2 YFSETQ. The CDR3 consists of 15 residues. The CDR3 DNA follows: TGCGCCAGCAGACCTACTCCCGACTCCTACAATGAGCAGTTCTTC. This gives the protein CASRPTPDSYNEQFF.

This rearrangement joins TRBV7-9 to TRBJ2-4, with D perhaps matching TRBD1 (5 bases). The CDR3 is 19 residues long. Germline CDR1 is SEHNR and CDR2 is FQNEAQ (reference sequence). Trimming removed 4 bases at V and 0 bases at J, with 22 bases between. The CDR3 coding sequence is TGTGCCAGCAGCTCCACCGACAGACCACCCGCAATAGCCAAAAACATTCAGTACTTC. This translates into CASSSTDRPPAIAKNIQYF.

This clone has a handful of counts. The genes are TRBV27 and TRBJ2-7, with 9 bases identical to TRBD1. Germline V lookup: CDR1 MNHEY, CDR2 SMNVEV (reference sequence). Unmatched junction bases numbered 9, after V lost 0 bases and J lost 3 bases. This CDR3 has 17 amino acids. In DNA form, the CDR3 reads TGTGCCAGCAGTTTATCGAATTTTCGGGACAGGGACTACGAGCAGTACTTC. Translated, it gives CASSLSNFRDRDYEQYF.

This chain links TRBV30 with TRBJ1-1, with D uncertain. Looked up from germline, CDR1 is GTSNPN and CDR2 is SVGIG (reference sequence). V lost 2 bases, J lost 4 bases, and 11 bases lay in between. The CDR3 has 13 residues. CDR3 residues: CAWSRGWSTEAFF. Written as DNA, the CDR3 is TGTGCCTGGAGTAGAGGCTGGAGCACTGAAGCTTTCTTT.

The chain has TRBV5-1 and TRBJ2-1; the D gene is possibly TRBD2 (5 bases). V was trimmed by 0 bases and J by 10 bases, leaving 11 bases between them. The CDR3 covers 13 residues. The germline gives CDR1 SGHRS, CDR2 YFSETQ. CDR3 in DNA: TGCGCCAGCAGCTTGGCCCTAGAGGGCGAGCAGTTCTTC. Its protein is CASSLALEGEQFF.

This sequence joins TRBV3-1 (or the pseudogene TRBV3-2) and TRBJ1-6; 8 bases fit TRBD1. The CDR3 extends over 15 amino acids. The trim removed 4 bases at V and 9 bases at J, leaving 8 bases unmatched. Germline CDR1 and CDR2: LGHDT and YNNKEL (reference sequence). As DNA, the CDR3 is TGTGCCAGCAGCCCTACGACAGGGGCGGGTTCACCCCTCCACTTT. It translates to CASSPTTGAGSPLHF.

Written as DNA, the CDR3 is TGCGCCAGCAGCTTGGGGCAGGGGGCAAACTATGGCTACACCTTC. Encoded protein: CASSLGQGANYGYTF. The rearrangement joins TRBV5-1 to TRBJ1-2; 8 bases match TRBD1. V gave up 0 bases and J gave up 2 bases; unmatched junction bases: 3. CDR3 length: 15 residues. CDR1 is SGHRS, CDR2 YFSETQ, per germline.

This chain links TRBV29-1 with TRBJ1-2; TRBD1 is a possible D gene (5 bases). The germline V and J ends were trimmed by 1 base and 4 bases, with 13 bases remaining between them. This CDR3 spans 14 amino acids. From germline, CDR1 is SQVTM and CDR2 ANQGSEA. CDR3 nucleotide sequence: TGCAGCGTTGAAGGAGGGGAGGAGTTCTATGGCTACACCTTC. It is translated as CSVEGGEEFYGYTF.

The chain recombines TRBV18 with TRBJ2-7, with 8 nucleotides matching TRBD2. Germline V lookup: CDR1 KGHSH, CDR2 LQKENI. Trimming removed 2 bases from V and 7 bases from J; junction bases left unmatched: 7. This CDR3 spans 14 amino acids. The CDR3 nucleotides are TGTGCCAGCTCACCAATGATTAGCGGGGATGAGCAGTACTTC. Its translation is CASSPMISGDEQYF.